The 31 T cell receptor beta chains below were found in one sample sequenced in a study of T cells in Graves' hyperthyroidism and ophthalmopathy. Amplified TCR beta CDR3 regions came from RNA transcripts. A first-round RT-PCR of the TCR CDR3 used the HTBI primer set. TCRdb processed the multiplex PCR reads anew with MiXCR; each CDR3 protein has one entry. Of a few hundred thousand distinct CDR3 sequences listed, around 20% are singletons. The sample comprised blood. These receptors were collected from a man aged 18 to 35 with Graves' ophthalmopathy.

This clonotype was recorded many times. The rearrangement joins TRBV6-1 to TRBJ2-1; 14 nucleotides match TRBD2. CDR1 and CDR2 from the germline V gene are MNHNS and SASEGT. Unmatched junction bases numbered 2, after V lost 4 bases and J lost 6 bases. The CDR3 loop spans 15 amino acids. The CDR3 bases are TGTGCCAGCAGTGGGGGACTAGCGGGGGCCAATGAGCAGTTCTTC. Residues: CASSGGLAGANEQFF.

The CDR3 loop reads CASSPTGNYNEQFF. CDR3 in DNA: TGCGCCAGCAGCCCGACAGGCAACTACAATGAGCAGTTCTTC. The V and J genes are TRBV5-1 and TRBJ2-1, with D possibly being TRBD1 (6 bases). Germline values: CDR1 SGHRS, CDR2 YFSETQ. The CDR3 has 14 residues. V was trimmed by 4 bases and J by 3 bases, leaving 11 bases between them.

The V gene is TRBV27, the J gene TRBJ1-2; D remains ambiguous. The CDR3 covers 14 residues. Trimming took off 0 bases at V and 8 bases at J, with 13 bases between the two ends. Germline loops: CDR1 MNHEY, CDR2 SMNVEV (reference sequence). The CDR3 DNA sequence: TGTGCCAGCAGTTTATCGGAGTATGGCGGCGGCTACACCTTC. The encoded protein is CASSLSEYGGGYTF.

This clonotype was detected a few times. The rearrangement links TRBV10-3 to TRBJ2-1; D remains ambiguous. Germline CDR1 and CDR2: ENHRY and SYGVKD. V was clipped by 3 bases and J by 0 bases, with 9 bases between them. The length of the CDR3 is 15 residues. The CDR3 bases are TGTGCCATCAGTGAATTGGTGAGCTCCTACAATGAGCAGTTCTTC. The encoded protein is CAISELVSSYNEQFF.

The chain uses TRBV20-1 and TRBJ1-3; D remains unclear. V dropped 3 bases and J dropped 0 bases, with 24 bases sitting between them. Germline V lookup: CDR1 DFQATT, CDR2 SNEGSKA (reference sequence). The CDR3 is 19 residues long. DNA for the CDR3: TGCAGTGCTAGTTCACCCCTCTTTCCGGACGGTCTCTCTGGAAACACCATATATTTT. It yields the protein CSASSPLFPDGLSGNTIYF.

This clonotype was found many times. The chain is built from TRBV12-3 or TRBV12-4 and TRBJ2-7; a weak D match, TRBD1 (5 bases). Trimming took off 7 bases at V and 2 bases at J, with 9 bases between the two ends. The CDR3 consists of 12 residues. This CDR3 reads CASNQGTYEQYF. CDR3 in DNA: TGTGCCAGCAACCAGGGAACCTACGAGCAGTACTTC.

This clonotype has at least ten counts. The chain recombines TRBV5-1 with TRBJ2-7; the match to TRBD2 covers 9 bases. This CDR3 region has 14 residues. V lost 3 bases to trimming and J lost 5 bases; unmatched junction nucleotides: 6. Germline V gene data show CDR1 as SGHRS and CDR2 as YFSETQ. The CDR3 reads CASSSGTSHDEQYF. DNA of the CDR3: TGCGCCAGCAGCTCAGGGACTAGCCACGACGAGCAGTACTTC.

This clonotype came up a few times. The V gene is TRBV29-1, the J gene TRBJ2-7; tentatively, D is TRBD1 (6 bases). V was trimmed by 4 bases and J by 4 bases, leaving 11 bases between them. From germline, CDR1 is SQVTM and CDR2 ANQGSEA. The CDR3 is 12 amino acids. The CDR3 coding sequence is TGCAGCGTTGCTCCCAGGGGATACGAGCAGTACTTC. Translation: CSVAPRGYEQYF.

The V gene is TRBV9, the J gene TRBJ1-2; the D is unclear. V was clipped by 4 bases and J by 2 bases, with 9 bases between them. Germline lookup yields CDR1 SGDLS and CDR2 YYNGEE. The CDR3 contains 13 residues. The CDR3 sequence is CASSSTENYGYTF. In DNA form, the CDR3 reads TGTGCCAGCAGCTCTACAGAGAACTATGGCTACACCTTC.

This clonotype was seen only a few times. This chain joins TRBV5-8 and TRBJ1-1; D not resolved. CDR1 is SGHTS and CDR2 is YDEGEE in the germline V gene. The CDR3 runs 14 residues. V lost 2 bases and J lost 4, with 12 bases in between. CDR3 region: CASSFGGRSTEAFF. The CDR3 DNA reads as TGTGCCAGCAGCTTCGGTGGCAGATCCACTGAAGCTTTCTTT.

This clonotype was detected many times. The CDR3: CASSPPEGVGAFF. The DNA for the CDR3 is TGTGCCAGCTCACCACCGGAGGGGGTCGGAGCTTTCTTT. This chain uses TRBV18 with TRBJ1-1; a possible D gene is TRBD1 (6 bases). This CDR3 region has 13 residues. With 0 bases removed from V and 10 bases from J, the gap between germline ends came to 12 bases. Germline CDR1 is KGHSH and CDR2 is LQKENI.

Ten or more counts support this clonotype. J is TRBJ2-7 and V is TRBV12-3 or TRBV12-4; unclear D gene. The CDR3 has 14 amino acids. The V end was cut by 2 bases, the J end by 2 bases, with 10 bases between. CDR3 sequence: CASSLMAATYEQYF. CDR3 bases: TGTGCCAGCAGTTTAATGGCGGCCACCTACGAGCAGTACTTC.

This clonotype was observed at least ten times. The chain links TRBV2 to TRBJ2-3; 11 bases align to TRBD2. The germline CDR1 and CDR2 sequences are SNHLY and FYNNEI. The J segment lost 4 bases and the V segment lost 6 bases, leaving 12 bases of the junction unmatched. The CDR3 extends over 17 amino acids. CDR3 bases: TGTGCCAGCAGCGTCGCTGAGACTAGCGGGGCGTCAGATACGCAGTATTTT. This codes for CASSVAETSGASDTQYF.

This chain links TRBV2 with TRBJ2-5; 8 nucleotides align to TRBD2. Trimming removed 9 bases from V and 5 bases from J; junction bases left unmatched: 5. The germline V gene has CDR1 SNHLY and CDR2 FYNNEI. This CDR3 is 12 amino acids long. The DNA for the CDR3 is TGTGCCAGAGACCCGGGGGGGGAGACCCAGTACTTC. Its translation is CARDPGGETQYF.

The chain has TRBV6-5 and TRBJ2-1; D remains unclear. The germline V gene has CDR1 MNHEY and CDR2 SVGAGI. The CDR3 spans 13 residues. The germline V and J ends were trimmed by 3 bases and 4 bases, with 7 bases remaining between them. The CDR3 bases are TGTGCCAGCAGTTATGCCAAATACAATGAGCAGTTCTTC. Translating gives CASSYAKYNEQFF.

The genes are TRBV19 and TRBJ1-5; D gene uncertain. Germline lookup yields CDR1 LNHDA and CDR2 SQIVND (reference sequence). This CDR3 has 13 residues. The V and J ends lost 6 bases and 6 bases respectively, with 12 bases between them. As DNA, the CDR3 is TGTGCCAGTAGCTATGGGGTCGGTCAGCCCCAGCATTTT. It encodes CASSYGVGQPQHF.

This clonotype was found many times. The chain is built from TRBV12-3 or TRBV12-4 and TRBJ1-1, with a possible D match to TRBD1 (5 bases). V gave up 4 bases and J gave up 7 bases, with 16 bases separating them. There are 14 residues in the CDR3. CDR3 sequence (DNA): TGTGCCAGCAGTTGGGGACGCTCCGTACGTGAAGCTTTCTTT. Protein product: CASSWGRSVREAFF.

J is TRBJ1-1 and V is TRBV2, with 8 bases aligning to TRBD1. CDR1 is SNHLY and CDR2 is FYNNEI in the germline V gene. CDR3 length: 14 amino acids. V was pared by 6 bases and J by 1 base, with 4 bases of the junction left unmatched. CDR3 DNA: TGTGCCAGCAGGAGGACAGGGACGAACACTGAAGCTTTCTTT. The encoded protein is CASRRTGTNTEAFF.

There are many counts of this clonotype. The chain joins TRBV9 to TRBJ1-1; D not resolved. Trimming removed 3 bases from V and 4 bases from J, with 10 bases in between. The CDR3 has 13 residues. CDR1 and CDR2 from the germline V gene are SGDLS and YYNGEE. CDR3 loop: CASSAPPSTEAFF. The DNA of the CDR3 is TGTGCCAGCAGCGCCCCCCCTAGCACTGAAGCTTTCTTT.

This clonotype came up a few times. J is TRBJ1-1 and V is TRBV3-1, with a possible D match to TRBD1 (6 bases). The ends were cut back, 4 bases at V and 4 bases at J, with 16 bases in the middle. Germline lookup yields CDR1 LGHDT and CDR2 YNNKEL (reference sequence). This CDR3 comprises 15 residues. In nucleotides, the CDR3 is TGTGCCAGCAGCCCGACCCAGGGACAAATCACTGAAGCTTTCTTT. This translates into CASSPTQGQITEAFF.

V and J are TRBV29-1 and TRBJ1-5; D is ambiguous. This CDR3 region has 13 residues. Trimming took 5 bases from V and 7 from J, leaving 15 bases between them. Looked up from germline, CDR1 is SQVTM and CDR2 is ANQGSEA. CDR3 nucleotide sequence: TGCAGCGTTTCCCCAGGTTTATCCCAGCCCCAGCATTTT. Translation gives CSVSPGLSQPQHF.

This clonotype showed up just a few times. The chain employs TRBV27 and TRBJ2-5; D perhaps matches TRBD2 (6 bases). Germline V gene sequence: CDR1 MNHEY, CDR2 SMNVEV (reference sequence). The CDR3 consists of 15 residues. V lost 3 bases, J lost 1 base, and 12 bases lay in between. This CDR3 is CASSFNSGAQETQYF. DNA of the CDR3: TGTGCCAGCAGTTTTAATAGCGGCGCCCAAGAGACCCAGTACTTC.

At least ten counts were recorded for this clonotype. This chain connects TRBV20-1 to TRBJ2-5; D is possibly TRBD1 (5 bases). The germline gives CDR1 DFQATT, CDR2 SNEGSKA (reference sequence). This CDR3 is built from 13 residues. CDR3: CSAVGQAGETQYF. The CDR3 DNA follows: TGCAGCGCGGTAGGGCAGGCAGGGGAGACCCAGTACTTC.

Only a few counts were recorded for this clonotype. One junction end does not reproduce the germline sequence, and a read error may be involved. The chain carries TRBV10-3 and TRBJ2-5; D unresolved. Germline CDR1 and CDR2: ENHRY and SYGVKD. The CDR3 has 13 residues. The CDR3 loop reads CASSRIFQETQYF. In DNA, the CDR3 is TGTGCCAGCAGTCGGATCTTCCAAGAGACCCAGTACTTC.

The gene calls are TRBV2 and TRBJ2-6; D is perhaps TRBD1 or TRBD2 (5 bases each). Trimming stripped 7 bases from V and 3 bases from J, with 19 bases between. The germline V gene encodes CDR1 SNHLY and CDR2 FYNNEI. The length of the CDR3 is 17 residues. The CDR3 is CASKDPGPRDGANVLTF. CDR3 DNA sequence: TGTGCCAGCAAAGACCCGGGACCCCGGGATGGGGCCAACGTCCTGACTTTC.

Many counts were recorded for this clonotype. J is TRBJ2-1 and V is TRBV11-2; D remains unclear. Germline CDR1 reads SGHAT; CDR2 reads FQNNGV. CDR3 length: 13 amino acids. The V end was cut by 0 bases, the J end by 8 bases, with 8 bases between. The CDR3 nucleotides are TGTGCCAGCAGCTTAGACAGATCTGATGAGCAGTTCTTC. Translation: CASSLDRSDEQFF.

This clonotype was seen many times. V and J are TRBV7-6 and TRBJ2-7; 11 nucleotides line up with TRBD1. This CDR3 comprises 13 residues. V was pared by 8 bases and J by 0 bases, with 0 bases of the junction left unmatched. Looked up from germline, CDR1 is SGHVS and CDR2 is FNYEAQ. The CDR3 DNA reads TGTGCCAGCGGGACAGGGGGCTCCTACGAGCAGTACTTC. Protein product: CASGTGGSYEQYF.

This clonotype was observed many times. Written as DNA, the CDR3 is TGTGCCAGCAGCGTAGGGGTGTCACCCCTCCACTTT. Translation gives CASSVGVSPLHF. The chain uses TRBV9 and TRBJ1-6, with D hard to call. Germline V gene sequence: CDR1 SGDLS, CDR2 YYNGEE. V was shortened by 0 bases and J by 10 bases, with 5 bases between the two germline ends. This CDR3 comprises 12 residues.

This clonotype was detected ten times or more. This chain joins TRBV7-9 and TRBJ2-7; 12 bases agree with TRBD2. CDR1 is SEHNR and CDR2 is FQNEAQ in the germline V gene (reference sequence). This CDR3 is 16 amino acids long. V trimming: 5 bases; J trimming: 6 bases; junction bases outside the gene matches: 11. The CDR3 sequence: CASSHRDGLAGIEQYF. The DNA of the CDR3 is TGTGCCAGCAGCCATCGAGACGGACTAGCGGGGATCGAGCAGTACTTC.

This clonotype has ten or more counts. This rearrangement joins TRBV12-3 or TRBV12-4 to TRBJ2-5; D unclear. The V and J ends lost 2 bases and 4 bases respectively, with 8 bases between them. CDR3 size: 13 residues. This chain's CDR3 is CASSLKGRETQYF. The CDR3, as DNA: TGTGCCAGCAGTTTAAAGGGTCGAGAGACCCAGTACTTC.

The rearrangement uses TRBV12-3 or TRBV12-4 and TRBJ2-4, with 12 bases fitting TRBD2. The J segment lost 1 base and the V segment lost 5 bases, leaving 0 bases of the junction unmatched. This CDR3 contains 15 residues. CDR3 sequence reads: CASSTSGGAKNIQYF. The DNA of the CDR3 is TGTGCCAGCAGTACTAGCGGGGGGGCCAAAAACATTCAGTACTTC.